The next 32 T cell receptor beta chains were all read from a single sample in a study of immune evolution from preneoplasia to lung adenocarcinoma (dated by TCRdb to the early 2020s). The method behind the library was the immunoSEQ multiplex PCR assay. The source is immuneACCESS, and TCRdb retained only in-frame sequences with V and J called. Part of the clones is not carried over; for the studies checked, unresolved V genes explain less than half of this, and the remainder is unexplained. Present in this sample are 2,000 to 2,500 clones, about four fifths of which were seen just once. Roughly an eighth of the sample lies in the top ten. Material for sequencing was FFPE normal lung tissue adjacent to the tumor. Every receptor here comes from a person aged 55 to 75 with lung adenocarcinoma.

V is TRBV7-9 and J is TRBJ2-1; D gene unclear. The CDR3 sequence is 15 residues long. Deletions cut 3 bases from V and 5 bases from J, with 14 bases between. Per germline, CDR1 SEHNR and CDR2 FQNEAQ (reference sequence). CDR3 amino acids: CASSFGPPQNNEQFF. For the CDR3, the DNA is TGTGCCAGCAGCTTTGGTCCTCCGCAGAACAATGAGCAGTTCTTC.

The chain has TRBV28 and TRBJ2-7; tentative D call: TRBD1 (7 bases). V was shortened by 6 bases and J by 6 bases, with 21 bases between the two germline ends. CDR1 is MDHEN and CDR2 is SYDVKM in the germline V gene. CDR3 size: 15 residues. The CDR3 region has the DNA TGTGCCAGCAGCCACTCCGGGACAGCGGGTGGCGAGCAGTACTTC. As protein: CASSHSGTAGGEQYF. Full variable domain (remainder filled in from reference TRBV28 and TRBJ2-7): DVKVTQSSRYLVKRTGEKVFLECVQDMDHENMFWYRQDPGLGLRLIYFSYDVKMKEKGDIPEGYSVSREKKERFSLILESASTNQTSMYLCASSHSGTAGGEQYFGPGTRLTVT.

The V gene is TRBV4-3, the J gene TRBJ2-2; no reliable D call. Germline V lookup: CDR1 LGHNA, CDR2 YSLEER. V gave up 2 bases and J gave up 4 bases, with 5 bases separating them. The CDR3 spans 13 residues. CDR3 protein: CASSQQITGELFF. The CDR3 DNA sequence: TGCGCCAGCAGCCAACAGATCACCGGGGAGCTGTTTTTT.

The chain recombines TRBV5-1 with TRBJ2-1; 8 bases align to TRBD1. Trimming took 2 bases from V and 0 from J; bases not matched to a gene: 4. The CDR3 is 16 amino acids. The germline V gene has CDR1 SGHRS and CDR2 YFSETQ. The CDR3 here is CASSLDRGGSYNEQFF. CDR3 nucleotides: TGCGCCAGCAGCTTAGACAGGGGTGGCTCCTACAATGAGCAGTTCTTC.

This clone is large (0.1 to 1%) within its sample. J is TRBJ2-5 and V is TRBV28, with a weak D call TRBD1 (7 bases). V lost 7 bases and J 9 bases, leaving 15 bases between the germline ends. Germline-derived CDR1 and CDR2 are MDHEN and SYDVKM. The CDR3 has 12 residues. CDR3 region: CASNAGGSSQYF. CDR3 coding DNA: TGTGCCAGCAATGCAGGGGGGAGCTCCCAGTACTTC.

The CDR3 here is CASSSTGVVEVTQYF. In nucleotides, the CDR3 is TGCGCCAGCAGCTCCACGGGGGTCGTTGAGGTGACCCAGTACTTC. V is TRBV5-1 and J is TRBJ2-5, with a tentative D call TRBD2 (6 bases). Germline V gene lookup returns CDR1 SGHRS and CDR2 YFSETQ. The CDR3 covers 15 residues. Trimming took off 3 bases at V and 7 bases at J, with 19 bases between the two ends.

The J gene is TRBJ2-1, the V gene TRBV11-2; 7 nucleotides match TRBD2. V lost 5 bases to trimming and J lost 0 bases; unmatched junction nucleotides: 7. CDR3 length: 16 amino acids. CDR1 is SGHAT, CDR2 FQNNGV, per germline. CDR3 residues: CASSRLAQSSYNEQFF. CDR3 coding DNA: TGTGCCAGCAGCCGACTAGCCCAGAGCTCCTACAATGAGCAGTTCTTC. The full variable domain, rest sourced from reference TRBV11-2 and TRBJ2-1, is EAGVAQSPRYKIIEKRQSVAFWCNPISGHATLYWYQQILGQGPKLLIQFQNNGVVDDSQLPKDRFSAERLKGVDSTLKIQPAKLEDSAVYLCASSRLAQSSYNEQFFGPGTRLTVL.

A remark on this clone: Different DNA sequences within this sample yield the same CDR3. The CDR3 coding sequence is TGCGCCAGCAGCTTGGAGGGACAGGGTGAAGCTTTCTTT. Translated, it gives CASSLEGQGEAFF. The chain carries TRBV5-1 and TRBJ1-1; TRBD1 matches 9 bases. J was trimmed by 7 bases and V by 0 bases; bases with no gene match: 1. The CDR3 spans 13 residues. Germline V gives CDR1 SGHRS, CDR2 YFSETQ.

This clone was counted once. The chain joins TRBV19 to TRBJ2-7, with 11 bases lining up with TRBD1. After removal of 1 base from V and 4 bases from J, the junction contained 3 bases not matched to a gene. There are 15 residues in the CDR3. Germline loops: CDR1 LNHDA, CDR2 SQIVND (reference sequence). CDR3 loop: CASSIGTGGPYEQYF. The CDR3 DNA reads as TGTGCCAGTAGTATAGGGACAGGGGGCCCGTACGAGCAGTACTTC.

The J gene is TRBJ2-1, the V gene TRBV9; 11 positions agree with TRBD2. The germline V gene has CDR1 SGDLS and CDR2 YYNGEE. With V trimmed by 1 base and J by 8 bases, 5 bases remained unmatched. This CDR3 spans 15 amino acids. CDR3 protein: CASSVTSGSRDEQFF. CDR3 DNA sequence: TGTGCCAGCAGCGTAACTAGCGGGAGTAGGGATGAGCAGTTCTTC.

This chain joins TRBV5-1 and TRBJ2-5; 8 nucleotides agree with TRBD1. This CDR3 has 16 residues. The germline V gene encodes CDR1 SGHRS and CDR2 YFSETQ. The trim removed 4 bases at V and 3 bases at J, leaving 11 bases unmatched. For the CDR3, the DNA is TGCGCCAGCAGCATAACCGGGACAGGAATCGAAGAGACCCAGTACTTC. Translation: CASSITGTGIEETQYF.

This rearrangement joins TRBV30 to TRBJ1-1, with 10 bases aligning to TRBD1. The CDR3 runs 15 residues. V lost 0 bases and J lost 4; bases outside the gene matches: 5. Germline CDR1 GTSNPN, CDR2 SVGIG (reference sequence). Here the CDR3 reads CAWSVRDRGGTEAFF. The CDR3 DNA is TGTGCCTGGAGTGTCCGGGACAGGGGAGGCACTGAAGCTTTCTTT.

This clone has more than one count but fewer than ten. The rearrangement joins TRBV20-1 to TRBJ2-7; 7 bases match TRBD2. CDR3 length: 11 residues. The germline V gene has CDR1 DFQATT and CDR2 SNEGSKA (reference sequence). The V segment lost 5 bases and the J segment 9 bases; nucleotides outside the gene matches: 7. The CDR3 DNA follows: TGCAGTGCTGACCACCTAGCGGTGCAGTACTTC. Amino acid sequence: CSADHLAVQYF.

The table lists this clone with a few counts. The chain uses TRBV11-1 and TRBJ2-2; D gene uncertain. V was cut by 0 bases and J by 3 bases, with 8 bases left in between. Germline-derived CDR1 and CDR2 are SGHAT and FQDESV (reference sequence). The CDR3 loop spans 15 amino acids. The DNA for the CDR3 is TGTGCCAGCAGCTTAGCTCTCAGCGACACCGGGGAGCTGTTTTTT. Translation gives CASSLALSDTGELFF.

This clone has just a few counts. This chain connects TRBV6-5 to TRBJ2-1; D is undetermined. V shed 2 bases and J shed 7 bases, with 18 bases lying between them. This CDR3 spans 16 amino acids. Per the germline V gene, CDR1 is MNHEY and CDR2 is SVGAGI. CDR3 sequence: CASSYRGSAARNEQFF. The CDR3 DNA reads TGTGCCAGCAGTTACCGTGGCTCCGCGGCAAGGAATGAGCAGTTCTTC.

The V gene is TRBV6-6, the J gene TRBJ1-5, with D unclear. CDR1 and CDR2 (germline): MNHNY, SVGAGI (reference sequence). CDR3 size: 14 residues. V lost 0 bases and J 0 bases, leaving 3 bases between the germline ends. This CDR3 is CASSYSGSNQPQHF. The CDR3 coding sequence is TGTGCCAGCAGTTACTCAGGTAGCAATCAGCCCCAGCATTTT.

This clone occurred once. The J gene is TRBJ2-3, the V gene TRBV7-3; D may be TRBD2 (6 bases). The CDR3 consists of 13 residues. Trimming shortened V by 5 bases and J by 5 bases, and 11 bases separated the two germline ends. CDR1 SGHTA and CDR2 FQGTGA come from the germline V gene. CDR3 protein: CASSLGTRDTQYF. In nucleotides, the CDR3 is TGTGCCAGCAGCCTCGGGACTCGAGATACGCAGTATTTT. The entire variable domain, with the rest obtained from reference TRBV7-3 and TRBJ2-3, is as follows: GAGVSQTPSNKVTEKGKYVELRCDPISGHTALYWYRQSLGQGPEFLIYFQGTGAADDSGLPNDRFFAVRPEGSVSTLKIQRTERGDSAVYLCASSLGTRDTQYFGPGTRLTVL.

The rearrangement links TRBV9 to TRBJ1-4, with unresolved D. The V end lost 10 bases, the J end lost 0 bases, and 10 bases lay between the germline ends. The germline gives CDR1 SGDLS, CDR2 YYNGEE. This CDR3 is 13 amino acids long. Here the CDR3 reads CAPREATNEKLFF. In DNA, the CDR3 is TGTGCCCCTCGGGAGGCAACTAATGAAAAACTGTTTTTT.

V gene TRBV7-3 combines with J gene TRBJ2-1, with 9 bases that match TRBD2. There are 15 residues in the CDR3. V shed 1 base and J 9 bases; nucleotides not matched to a gene: 7. The germline gives CDR1 SGHTA, CDR2 FQGTGA. CDR3 bases: TGTGCCAGCAGCTTAAGCGTTAGCGGGAGTAGTGAGCAGTTCTTC. Its protein is CASSLSVSGSSEQFF.

The J gene is TRBJ2-7, the V gene TRBV4-2; TRBD1 agrees at 9 bases. This CDR3 spans 17 amino acids. Germline V gives CDR1 LGHNA, CDR2 YNFKEQ. J was trimmed by 1 base and V by 1 base; bases with no gene match: 8. This chain's CDR3 is CASSQATTGGGSYEQYF. CDR3 sequence (DNA): TGTGCCAGCAGCCAAGCCACTACAGGGGGCGGTTCCTACGAGCAGTACTTC.

The V and J genes are TRBV27 and TRBJ2-1; 9 bases agree with TRBD2. Looked up from germline, CDR1 is MNHEY and CDR2 is SMNVEV (reference sequence). This CDR3 has 15 amino acids. V shed 5 bases, J shed 4 bases, and the junction held 6 bases outside the gene matches. CDR3 in amino acids: CASSPRTSVYNEQFF. The CDR3 DNA sequence: TGTGCCAGCAGTCCCCGGACTAGCGTGTACAATGAGCAGTTCTTC.

In DNA, the CDR3 is TGTGCCAGTAGTCCCCCAGCATATAGCAATCAGCCCCAGCATTTT. It translates to CASSPPAYSNQPQHF. This chain connects TRBV19 to TRBJ1-5; D remains unclear. Trimming left V 5 bases short and J 0 bases short, with 11 bases between. Per the germline V gene, CDR1 is LNHDA and CDR2 is SQIVND (reference sequence). CDR3 length equals 15 residues.

The sample holds one count of this clone. Here the CDR3 reads CASSFQGATNEKLFF. The CDR3 region has the DNA TGTGCCAGCAGCTTCCAGGGGGCGACGAATGAAAAACTGTTTTTT. This chain joins TRBV5-4 and TRBJ1-4; 8 bases map to TRBD1. The CDR3 runs to 15 residues. The germline V gene encodes CDR1 SGHNT and CDR2 YYREEE (reference sequence). V lost 2 bases and J lost 5; bases outside the gene matches: 5.

The gene calls are TRBV5-6 and TRBJ1-2; D uncertain. The germline V and J ends were trimmed by 6 bases and 3 bases, with 18 bases remaining between them. Germline CDR1 SGHDT, CDR2 YYEEEE. The CDR3 extends over 15 amino acids. This CDR3 reads CASTYGMGGYYGYTF. CDR3 nucleotides: TGTGCCAGCACCTATGGGATGGGAGGGTACTATGGCTACACCTTC.

The rearrangement joins TRBV2 to TRBJ2-6; TRBD2 might be the D (5 bases). The V gene lost 4 bases and the J gene lost 12 bases, with 10 bases spanning the gap. Germline V gene sequence: CDR1 SNHLY, CDR2 FYNNEI. The CDR3 runs to 12 residues. This chain's CDR3 is CASSGRAAVLTF. In DNA, the CDR3 is TGTGCCAGCAGTGGACGAGCGGCCGTCCTGACTTTC. The entire variable domain, with the rest obtained from reference TRBV2 and TRBJ2-6, is as follows: EPEVTQTPSHQVTQMGQEVILRCVPISNHLYFYWYRQILGQKVEFLVSFYNNEISEKSEIFDDQFSVERPDGSNFTLKIRSTKLEDSAMYFCASSGRAAVLTFGAGSRLTVL.

The chain is built from TRBV10-2 and TRBJ1-2, with unresolved D. The CDR3 has 13 residues. The V gene's germline CDR1 is WSHSY and CDR2 SAAADI. Trimming stripped 4 bases from V and 4 bases from J, with 10 bases between. The CDR3 DNA reads TGCGCCAGCAGTGCGCAGCTCCTCTATGGCTACACCTTC. Protein: CASSAQLLYGYTF.

The chain couples TRBV7-8 to TRBJ2-1; D possibly uses TRBD1 or TRBD2 (6 bases each). V was trimmed by 0 bases and J by 10 bases, leaving 10 bases between them. CDR1 SGHVS and CDR2 FQNEAQ come from the germline V gene. The CDR3 has 13 residues. The CDR3 DNA is TGTGCCAGCAGCTTAGCCGGGGGCTTGGAGCAGTTCTTC. Protein sequence: CASSLAGGLEQFF.

J is TRBJ2-7 and V is TRBV5-1; D is unresolved. Germline-derived CDR1 and CDR2 are SGHRS and YFSETQ. CDR3 length: 14 residues. Trimming took 0 bases from V and 5 from J, leaving 12 bases between them. The CDR3 spells CASSLDPNVDEQYF. The CDR3, as DNA: TGCGCCAGCAGCTTGGACCCGAACGTGGACGAGCAGTACTTC.

This chain links TRBV6-5 with TRBJ2-5; TRBD2 might be the D (6 bases). The CDR3 is made up of 15 amino acids. Trimming left V 7 bases short and J 6 bases short, with 21 bases between. CDR1 MNHEY and CDR2 SVGAGI come from the germline V gene. The CDR3 here is CASNPDPWGDKTQYF. CDR3 nucleotide sequence: TGTGCCAGCAACCCCGACCCGTGGGGGGATAAGACCCAGTACTTC.

This chain connects TRBV9 to TRBJ1-6; 10 nucleotides align to TRBD1. The CDR3 contains 15 residues. The ends lost 4 bases at V and 10 bases at J; junction bases unmatched: 8. Per the germline V gene, CDR1 is SGDLS and CDR2 is YYNGEE. CDR3 in DNA: TGTGCCAGCAGCCAAACGGGACAGGGGAGCTCACCCCTCCACTTT. Translated: CASSQTGQGSSPLHF.

The J gene is TRBJ2-7, the V gene TRBV4-1; D is perhaps TRBD2 (6 bases). Germline values: CDR1 MGHRA, CDR2 YSYEKL. V shed 1 base and J shed 0 bases, with 13 bases lying between them. The CDR3 is 16 residues long. The CDR3 DNA reads as TGCGCCAGCAGCCAAGGTACGGAACTAGCCTCCTACGAGCAGTACTTC. Protein product: CASSQGTELASYEQYF.

V is TRBV5-4 and J is TRBJ1-2; TRBD1 aligns across 10 bases. Trimming removed 4 bases from V and 4 bases from J; junction bases left unmatched: 7. Germline CDR1 SGHNT, CDR2 YYREEE (reference sequence). The CDR3 has 15 amino acids. CDR3: CASSPWTGGGYGYTF. CDR3 bases: TGTGCCAGCAGCCCCTGGACAGGGGGTGGCTATGGCTACACCTTC.